The T cell receptor (beta chain) under discussion was sequenced for a study of glioma-infiltrating T cells after dendritic cell vaccination. TCRdb's table, derived via immunoSEQ multiplex PCR, lists solely in-frame clones and lacks some. The sample records about 92,000 clones, 80% to 90% being singletons. This CDR3 has 15 amino acids. V lost 3 bases and J lost 4; bases outside the gene matches: 10. Germline V gene sequence: CDR1 GTSNPN, CDR2 SVGIG (reference sequence). The chain joins TRBV30 to TRBJ2-7; 9 bases fit TRBD2. The receptor was isolated from a human donor with glioblastoma. Sequences were derived from blood, sampled before dendritic cell vaccination. The chain's CDR3 is CAWSPIRLAEYEQYF. CDR3 nucleotides: TGTGCCTGGAGCCCGATCCGACTAGCGGAGTACGAGCAGTACTTC.